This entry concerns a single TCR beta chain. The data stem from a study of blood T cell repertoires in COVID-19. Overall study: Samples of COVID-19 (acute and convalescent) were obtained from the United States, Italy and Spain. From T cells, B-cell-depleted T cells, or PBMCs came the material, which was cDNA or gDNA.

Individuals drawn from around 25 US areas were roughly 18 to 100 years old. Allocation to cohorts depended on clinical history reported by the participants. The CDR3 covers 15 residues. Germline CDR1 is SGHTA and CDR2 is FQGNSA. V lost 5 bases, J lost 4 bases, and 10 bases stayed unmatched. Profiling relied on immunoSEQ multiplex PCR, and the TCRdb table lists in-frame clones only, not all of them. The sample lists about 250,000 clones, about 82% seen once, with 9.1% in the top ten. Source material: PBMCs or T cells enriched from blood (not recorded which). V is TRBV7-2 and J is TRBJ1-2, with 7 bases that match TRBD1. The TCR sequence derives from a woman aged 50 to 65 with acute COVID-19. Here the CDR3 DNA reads TGTGCCAGCAGCCTGCATCCTCGACAGGGCTATGGCTACACCTTC. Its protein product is CASSLHPRQGYGYTF.